The rows below give T cell receptor beta chains drawn from one sample of a study of blood T cell repertoires in COVID-19. TCRdb's copy holds only in-frame clones and misses some; the assay was immunoSEQ multiplex PCR. The table has about 200,000 clones, about 80% seen once. The sequenced sample consisted of PBMCs or T cells enriched from blood (not recorded which). Every receptor here comes from a woman aged 50 to 60 who had been exposed to COVID-19. Each CDR3 is given with its conserved first and last residue. A D gene is named only where the DNA matches it firmly. Size tells how often a clone was seen (once, few, many) or the class of an expanded clone, and some rows leave it out.

TRBD1	NA	TRBV12-3/TRBV12-4	TRBJ1-6	CASRQGFGSPLHF	TGTGCCAGCAGACAGGGGTTTGGTTCACCCCTCCACTTT
TRBD1	NA	TRBV6-6	TRBJ2-7	CASRGRDRYYEQYF	TGTGCCAGCAGAGGCCGGGACAGATACTACGAGCAGTACTTC
TRBD1	few	TRBV7-2	TRBJ2-2	CASSRQTGAGELFF	TGTGCCAGCAGCCGCCAGACAGGGGCCGGGGAGCTGTTTTTT
NA	NA	TRBV7-2	TRBJ2-6	CASSLSSTGFSGANVLTF	TGTGCCAGCAGCTTATCATCAACAGGATTCTCTGGGGCCAACGTCCTGACTTTC
TRBD2	NA	TRBV28	TRBJ2-1	CGASGGGNMNEQFF	TGTGGGGCTAGCGGGGGGGGAAATATGAATGAGCAGTTCTTC
NA	NA	TRBV7-2	TRBJ1-6	CASSSVTANSPLHF	TGTGCCAGCAGCTCGGTTACAGCTAATTCACCCCTCCACTTT
NA	NA	TRBV27	TRBJ2-2	CASGPLNTGELFF	TGTGCCAGCGGCCCCCTGAACACCGGGGAGCTGTTTTTT
TRBD1	NA	TRBV7-9	TRBJ1-6	CASSLRTGVDSPLHF	TGTGCCAGCAGCTTACGGACAGGGGTTGATTCACCCCTCCACTTT
TRBD1	NA	TRBV6-1	TRBJ1-2	CASSELGTGGNGYTF	TGTGCCAGCAGTGAACTGGGGACAGGGGGCAATGGCTACACCTTC
TRBD1	NA	TRBV4-3	TRBJ1-3	CASSQDRTGENTIYF	TGCGCCAGCAGCCAAGATCGGACAGGGGAAAACACCATATATTTT
TRBD1	NA	TRBV19	TRBJ1-1	CASSIGDRLVTEAFF	TGTGCCAGTAGTATAGGGGACAGGCTCGTCACTGAAGCTTTCTTT
TRBD1	NA	TRBV10-3	TRBJ1-2	CAISAGTGLLGGYTF	TGTGCCATCAGTGCCGGGACAGGACTCTTGGGGGGCTACACCTTC
NA	NA	TRBV19	TRBJ2-7	CASSIRRGSHEQYF	TGTGCCAGTAGTATACGTAGGGGGTCCCACGAGCAGTACTTC
NA	NA	TRBV5-1	TRBJ2-3	CASSLESSITDTQYF	TGCGCCAGCAGTTTAGAGAGTTCAATCACAGATACGCAGTATTTT
NA	NA	TRBV12-3/TRBV12-4	TRBJ1-1	CASSFGPNLLAFF	TGTGCCAGCAGTTTTGGGCCGAACCTTTTAGCTTTCTTT
NA	NA	TRBV6-1	TRBJ1-6	CASSEPSRGGSSPLHF	TGTGCCAGCAGTGAACCATCCAGGGGTGGAAGTTCACCCCTCCACTTT
NA	NA	TRBV6-5	TRBJ2-7	CASSSGGREQYF	TGTGCCAGCAGTTCCGGGGGTCGGGAGCAGTACTTC
TRBD2	NA	TRBV3-1/TRBV3-2	TRBJ2-5	CASSPRRLAGQETQYF	TGTGCCAGCAGCCCTCGGAGACTAGCGGGACAAGAGACCCAGTACTTC
NA	NA	TRBV13	TRBJ1-1	CASRLGRGGNTEAFF	TGTGCCAGCAGACTTGGGAGAGGTGGGAACACTGAAGCTTTCTTT
NA	NA	TRBV2	TRBJ1-5	CASSAGLRDQPQHF	TGTGCCAGCAGTGCGGGACTGCGGGATCAGCCCCAGCATTTT
NA	NA	TRBV10-3	TRBJ2-3	CAISPGVTDTQYF	TGTGCCATCTCTCCGGGGGTCACAGATACGCAGTATTTT
TRBD1	NA	TRBV9	TRBJ1-3	CASSFPGQGSGNTIYF	TGTGCCAGCAGTTTCCCGGGACAGGGCTCTGGAAACACCATATATTTT
NA	NA	TRBV19	TRBJ1-2	CASSIGMADYYGYTF	TGTGCCAGTAGTATAGGAATGGCTGATTACTATGGCTACACCTTC